A single sample is the source of the 18 T cell receptor beta chains below, sequenced in a study of T cell repertoires in cytomegalovirus infection. Antigen specificity for these receptors is unknown. TCRdb used MiXCR to reprocess the reads, holding one entry per CDR3 protein. The sample records roughly 170,000 distinct CDR3 sequences, roughly 21% being singletons. The sample consisted of CD8+ T cells from cultured PBMCs, taken from culture after CMV antigen stimulation. These receptors all come from a human donor in good health (CMV status not recorded). Some clones in this sample may be carry-over from other donors' samples.

The CDR3 DNA follows: TGCGCCAGCAGCCAAGAGGTCACAGGCGGAACTCGGACTGAAGCTTTCTTT. Residues: CASSQEVTGGTRTEAFF. The chain has TRBV4-1 and TRBJ1-1, with a tentative D call TRBD1 (5 bases). V was cut by 0 bases and J by 5 bases, with 19 bases left in between. The length of the CDR3 is 17 residues. Per germline, CDR1 MGHRA and CDR2 YSYEKL.

With respect to this clonotype: The junction and the germline gene differ at one end; a read error may be behind it. The J gene is TRBJ2-3, the V gene TRBV3-1, with D possibly being TRBD2 (6 bases). The CDR3 loop spans 16 amino acids. Germline V CDR1 and CDR2: LGHDT, YNNKEL (reference sequence). This CDR3 reads CASSQTAGTPTDKQYF. In nucleotides, the CDR3 is TGTGCCAGCAGTCAGACGGCCGGGACTCCGACAGATAAGCAGTATTTT.

The rearrangement uses TRBV7-9 and TRBJ1-1; 7 nucleotides align to TRBD1. The V and J ends lost 5 bases and 11 bases, in that order; junction bases with no gene match: 11. The CDR3 covers 13 residues. CDR1 and CDR2 (germline): SEHNR, FQNEAQ (reference sequence). CDR3 coding DNA: TGTGCCAGCAGCGGTGAGGACAGGCGTAAGGCTTTCTTT. The encoded protein is CASSGEDRRKAFF.

This clonotype has only a few counts. This chain uses TRBV7-2 with TRBJ1-2; D call uncertain. The V gene lost 1 base and the J gene lost 4 bases, with 10 bases spanning the gap. The CDR3 loop spans 14 amino acids. Germline CDR1 reads SGHTA; CDR2 reads FQGNSA. The CDR3: CASSLEGRSYGYTF. CDR3 nucleotide sequence: TGTGCCAGCAGCTTAGAGGGCCGAAGCTATGGCTACACCTTC.

V is TRBV6-5 and J is TRBJ1-4; D ambiguous. This CDR3 is built from 14 residues. From germline, CDR1 is MNHEY and CDR2 SVGAGI. Between the trimmed V and J ends, which lost 3 bases and 4 bases, there was a span of 9 bases. The CDR3 loop reads CASSYVVNNEKLFF. Written as DNA, the CDR3 is TGTGCCAGCAGTTATGTAGTAAATAATGAAAAACTGTTTTTT.

This clonotype was seen only a few times. The chain recombines TRBV7-8 with TRBJ1-2, with 9 bases matching TRBD1. This CDR3 is 15 amino acids long. Germline V gene lookup returns CDR1 SGHVS and CDR2 FQNEAQ. The V gene end was trimmed by 6 bases and the J gene end by 2 bases; junction bases not matched to a gene: 7. The CDR3 region is CASSDEDRGNYGYTF. CDR3 in DNA: TGTGCCAGCAGTGACGAGGACAGGGGAAACTATGGCTACACCTTC. Using reference TRBV7-8 and TRBJ1-2 for the parts outside the CDR3, the full variable domain is GAGVSQSPRYKVAKRGQDVALRCDPISGHVSLFWYQQALGQGPEFLTYFQNEAQLDKSGLPSDRFFAERPEGSVSTLKIQRTQQEDSAVYLCASSDEDRGNYGYTFGSGTRLTVV.

The rearrangement links TRBV6-1 to TRBJ2-1; 9 nucleotides line up with TRBD2. V shed 2 bases, J shed 6 bases, and the junction held 11 bases outside the gene matches. Germline CDR1 and CDR2: MNHNS and SASEGT. The CDR3 is made up of 17 amino acids. The CDR3: CASSELDWSSGVNEQFF. The CDR3 nucleotides read TGTGCCAGCAGTGAACTAGATTGGTCTAGCGGGGTCAATGAGCAGTTCTTC.

The sample holds a few counts of this clonotype. The J gene is TRBJ2-1, the V gene TRBV7-3; 8 bases line up with TRBD2. The CDR3 has 16 amino acids. Germline values: CDR1 SGHTA, CDR2 FQGTGA. V lost 6 bases, J lost 8 bases, and 15 bases stayed unmatched. Here the CDR3 DNA reads TGTGCCAGCAGAGGACTAGCTAGTAATTTGGGCGATGAGCAGTTCTTC. Translated, it gives CASRGLASNLGDEQFF.

The V gene is TRBV7-6, the J gene TRBJ2-1; D may be TRBD1 or TRBD2 (5 bases each). The V end lost 1 base, the J end lost 6 bases, and 10 bases lay between the germline ends. Germline loops: CDR1 SGHVS, CDR2 FNYEAQ. This CDR3 region has 14 residues. The CDR3: CASSLVGTINEQFF. CDR3 in DNA: TGTGCCAGCAGCTTAGTGGGGACCATCAATGAGCAGTTCTTC.

This clonotype occurred a few times. The CDR3 region has the DNA TGCAGTGCTAGAGGGGCCAGGGACTCCTATAATTCACCCCTCCACTTT. It yields the protein CSARGARDSYNSPLHF. The J gene is TRBJ1-6, the V gene TRBV20-1, with D possibly being TRBD1 (5 bases). There are 16 residues in the CDR3. Germline lookup yields CDR1 DFQATT and CDR2 SNEGSKA (reference sequence). Trimming took 1 base from V and 0 from J, leaving 10 bases between them.

The V gene is TRBV7-6, the J gene TRBJ1-2, with 7 bases aligning to TRBD1. The CDR3 is 18 amino acids. The germline CDR1 and CDR2 sequences are SGHVS and FNYEAQ. V lost 3 bases and J lost 4; bases outside the gene matches: 17. Here the CDR3 DNA reads TGTGCCAGCAGCTTTAACCACCTCGACTACAGGGGATTCTATGGCTACACCTTC. As protein: CASSFNHLDYRGFYGYTF.

The V call is TRBV7-8, the J call TRBJ1-5; D may be TRBD1 (5 bases). CDR3 length: 16 residues. Between the trimmed V and J ends, which lost 0 bases and 3 bases, there was a span of 12 bases. Germline V gene lookup returns CDR1 SGHVS and CDR2 FQNEAQ. The CDR3 DNA follows: TGTGCCAGCAGCTTAGCGAGAACAGGTCTCAATCAGCCCCAGCATTTT. It yields the protein CASSLARTGLNQPQHF.

This rearrangement joins TRBV6-2 or TRBV6-3 to TRBJ2-2; maybe TRBD1 (6 bases). This CDR3 comprises 16 residues. The V gene's germline CDR1 is MNHEY and CDR2 SVGEGT. With 5 bases removed from V and 6 bases from J, the gap between germline ends came to 19 bases. The CDR3 loop is CASSAYQGRIAGELFF. The CDR3, as DNA: TGTGCCAGCAGTGCGTATCAGGGGCGGATAGCCGGGGAGCTGTTTTTT.

The genes are TRBV4-1 and TRBJ2-1; TRBD1 aligns across 7 bases. CDR1 and CDR2 (germline): MGHRA, YSYEKL. CDR3 size: 15 residues. The V segment lost 0 bases and the J segment 7 bases; nucleotides outside the gene matches: 6. This chain's CDR3 is CASSQDGGRGNEQFF. The DNA of the CDR3 is TGCGCCAGCAGCCAAGACGGCGGCAGGGGGAATGAGCAGTTCTTC.

This CDR3 reads CASSRVSKNIQYF. The CDR3 DNA reads TGTGCCAGCAGCAGGGTTTCCAAAAACATTCAGTACTTC. The chain has TRBV12-3 or TRBV12-4 and TRBJ2-4, with D maybe TRBD1 (5 bases). Trimming shortened V by 6 bases and J by 2 bases, and 8 bases separated the two germline ends. The CDR3 runs 13 residues.

The chain links TRBV4-1 to TRBJ2-1, with TRBD2 as a possible D gene (6 bases). The CDR3 is 16 amino acids. V was pared by 3 bases and J by 1 base, with 13 bases between. The germline V gene has CDR1 MGHRA and CDR2 YSYEKL. The CDR3: CASSHLAAESYNEQFF. The CDR3 bases are TGCGCCAGCAGCCATTTAGCGGCGGAATCCTACAATGAGCAGTTCTTC.

The J gene is TRBJ2-5, the V gene TRBV10-3; possible D gene TRBD2, 5 bases. The length of the CDR3 is 14 residues. With 2 bases removed from V and 1 base from J, the gap between germline ends came to 8 bases. Germline V gene data show CDR1 as ENHRY and CDR2 as SYGVKD. In DNA, the CDR3 is TGTGCCATCAGTGAGCCAGGAGGCCAAGAGACCCAGTACTTC. This encodes CAISEPGGQETQYF.

The chain recombines TRBV4-1 with TRBJ1-6; D perhaps matches TRBD1 (5 bases). With 0 bases removed from V and 12 bases from J, the gap between germline ends came to 12 bases. The CDR3 loop spans 14 amino acids. The germline V gene encodes CDR1 MGHRA and CDR2 YSYEKL. For the CDR3, the DNA is TGCGCCAGCAGCCAAGACGGGGGTTTCGGACCCCTCCACTTT. It is translated as CASSQDGGFGPLHF.